A selection of T cell receptor beta chains follows, all from one sample in a study of blood T cell repertoires in COVID-19. Measured with immunoSEQ multiplex PCR; TCRdb has only the in-frame clones, and not every one. The sample has roughly 250,000 clones, about 88% seen once. Sequencing input: peripheral blood. The receptors were sampled from a woman between 40 and 50 years old who had recovered from COVID-19. CDR3s include the opening cysteine and the closing phenylalanine or tryptophan. The D gene is left open where the match is weak. The size of a clone is reported for some rows only, either as once, few or many, or as a class for expanded clones.

d_call: -; j_call: TRBJ2-3; v_call: TRBV6-5; cdr3_length: 15; clone_size: -; cdr3_nt: TGTGCCAGCACTGGGGGGACAGTCCGCACAGATACGCAGTATTTT; cdr3_aa: CASTGGTVRTDTQYF
d_call: TRBD1; j_call: TRBJ1-6; v_call: TRBV19; cdr3_length: 13; clone_size: few; cdr3_nt: TGTGCCAGTGGGACAGACCGGGATTCACCCCTCCACTTT; cdr3_aa: CASGTDRDSPLHF
d_call: TRBD1; j_call: TRBJ2-7; v_call: TRBV6-5; cdr3_length: 14; clone_size: -; cdr3_nt: TGTGCCAGCACCCCGACAGGGAGCTCCTACGAGCAGTACTTC; cdr3_aa: CASTPTGSSYEQYF
d_call: -; j_call: TRBJ2-4; v_call: TRBV28; cdr3_length: 14; clone_size: -; cdr3_nt: TGTGCCAGCAGTACAGGGTTTGGGGGAAACATTCAGTACTTC; cdr3_aa: CASSTGFGGNIQYF
d_call: TRBD2; j_call: TRBJ2-7; v_call: TRBV7-8; cdr3_length: 14; clone_size: -; cdr3_nt: TGTGCCAGCAGCTCACAAGCGGGGCTTAACGAGCAGTACTTC; cdr3_aa: CASSSQAGLNEQYF
d_call: TRBD1; j_call: TRBJ1-1; v_call: TRBV18; cdr3_length: 16; clone_size: -; cdr3_nt: TGTGCCAGCTCACCACTTAGGGCAGGGGGGAACACTGAAGCTTTCTTT; cdr3_aa: CASSPLRAGGNTEAFF
d_call: -; j_call: TRBJ2-1; v_call: TRBV3-1/TRBV3-2; cdr3_length: 17; clone_size: -; cdr3_nt: TGTGCCAGCAGCCAAGAGGAAAGGGAGGCCCTTTACAATGAGCAGTTCTTC; cdr3_aa: CASSQEEREALYNEQFF
d_call: -; j_call: TRBJ2-1; v_call: TRBV2; cdr3_length: 11; clone_size: -; cdr3_nt: TGTGCCAGGCAACTGTACAATGAGCAGTTCTTC; cdr3_aa: CARQLYNEQFF
d_call: -; j_call: TRBJ2-2; v_call: TRBV21-1; cdr3_length: 21; clone_size: -; cdr3_nt: TGTGCCTCCCCCGATCCCGAGCAGCTAGCGGGAGTCCCTTCGAACACCGGGGAGCTGTTTTTT; cdr3_aa: CASPDPEQLAGVPSNTGELFF
d_call: -; j_call: TRBJ1-5; v_call: TRBV6-5; cdr3_length: 13; clone_size: -; cdr3_nt: TGTGCCAGCAGTTCGCGGGATAGTCAGCCCCAGCATTTT; cdr3_aa: CASSSRDSQPQHF
d_call: TRBD2; j_call: TRBJ2-7; v_call: TRBV19; cdr3_length: 15; clone_size: -; cdr3_nt: TGTGCCAGTAGTATAGGGACTAGCGGAACCTACGAGCAGTACTTC; cdr3_aa: CASSIGTSGTYEQYF
d_call: -; j_call: TRBJ2-6; v_call: TRBV4-1; cdr3_length: 19; clone_size: -; cdr3_nt: TGCGCCAGCAGCCGCACCAACTCCGGACAAACCTCTGGGGCCAACGTCCTGACTTTC; cdr3_aa: CASSRTNSGQTSGANVLTF
d_call: TRBD1; j_call: TRBJ2-5; v_call: TRBV10-3; cdr3_length: 14; clone_size: -; cdr3_nt: TGTGCCATCAGGGGACAGGGGCGGGAGGAGACCCAGTACTTC; cdr3_aa: CAIRGQGREETQYF
d_call: -; j_call: TRBJ2-6; v_call: TRBV30; cdr3_length: 14; clone_size: -; cdr3_nt: TGTGCCTGGAGTCGGGTTGCTGGGGCCAACGTCCTGACTTTC; cdr3_aa: CAWSRVAGANVLTF
d_call: TRBD1; j_call: TRBJ1-6; v_call: TRBV19; cdr3_length: 15; clone_size: -; cdr3_nt: TGTGCCAGTAGTATCCCGGGACAGGGAATTTCACCCCTCCACTTT; cdr3_aa: CASSIPGQGISPLHF
d_call: -; j_call: TRBJ1-1; v_call: TRBV11-3; cdr3_length: 14; clone_size: -; cdr3_nt: TGTGCCAGCAGCCCATGGACAGCGAACACTGAAGCTTTCTTT; cdr3_aa: CASSPWTANTEAFF
d_call: -; j_call: TRBJ2-7; v_call: TRBV28; cdr3_length: 12; clone_size: -; cdr3_nt: TGTGCCAGCAGTAGCGGTACATGGTCCGTAGACTTC; cdr3_aa: CASSSGTWSVDF
d_call: -; j_call: TRBJ2-4; v_call: TRBV5-1; cdr3_length: 12; clone_size: -; cdr3_nt: TGCGCCAGCAGCACAGACAGTAACATTCAGTACTTC; cdr3_aa: CASSTDSNIQYF
d_call: -; j_call: TRBJ2-7; v_call: TRBV7-9; cdr3_length: 11; clone_size: -; cdr3_nt: TGTGCCAGCAGCGCGTACAGCGAGCAGTACTTC; cdr3_aa: CASSAYSEQYF
d_call: -; j_call: TRBJ1-6; v_call: TRBV19; cdr3_length: 14; clone_size: -; cdr3_nt: TGTGCCAGTAGTATCTCAGGGTTCAATTCACCCCTCCACTTT; cdr3_aa: CASSISGFNSPLHF
d_call: TRBD2; j_call: TRBJ2-4; v_call: TRBV6-5; cdr3_length: 15; clone_size: -; cdr3_nt: TGTGCCAGCAGTCCCGGGAGCGGGGGTAGAAACATTCAGTACTTC; cdr3_aa: CASSPGSGGRNIQYF
d_call: TRBD1; j_call: TRBJ1-2; v_call: TRBV12-5; cdr3_length: 15; clone_size: -; cdr3_nt: TGTGCTAGTGGCGCACCGGGACAGTCTAACTATGGCTACACCTTC; cdr3_aa: CASGAPGQSNYGYTF
d_call: -; j_call: TRBJ2-2; v_call: TRBV24-1; cdr3_length: 18; clone_size: -; cdr3_nt: TGTGCCACCAGTGGATCCCATACTACGCTTTGGAACACCGGGGAGCTGTTTTTT; cdr3_aa: CATSGSHTTLWNTGELFF
d_call: -; j_call: TRBJ1-6; v_call: TRBV7-8; cdr3_length: 17; clone_size: -; cdr3_nt: TGTGCCAGCAGCTTAGGTCGGAGAGGCTCCTATAATTCACCCCTCCACTTT; cdr3_aa: CASSLGRRGSYNSPLHF
d_call: -; j_call: TRBJ2-5; v_call: TRBV12-3/TRBV12-4; cdr3_length: 13; clone_size: -; cdr3_nt: TGTGCCAGCAGTGCTTCGACAGAAGAGACCCAGTACTTC; cdr3_aa: CASSASTEETQYF
d_call: TRBD1; j_call: TRBJ2-4; v_call: TRBV27; cdr3_length: 14; clone_size: -; cdr3_nt: TGTGCCAGCAGTGATGACAGGGGAGGAAACATTCAGTACTTC; cdr3_aa: CASSDDRGGNIQYF
d_call: TRBD2; j_call: TRBJ2-2; v_call: TRBV4-3; cdr3_length: 17; clone_size: -; cdr3_nt: TGCGCCAGCAGCCAACGGGCTAGCGGGCCGAACACCGGGGAGCTGTTTTTT; cdr3_aa: CASSQRASGPNTGELFF
d_call: -; j_call: TRBJ2-2; v_call: TRBV11-3; cdr3_length: 13; clone_size: -; cdr3_nt: TGTGCCAGCAGCTTCAGATCCACCGGGGAGCTGTTTTTT; cdr3_aa: CASSFRSTGELFF
d_call: TRBD1; j_call: TRBJ1-5; v_call: TRBV25-1; cdr3_length: 15; clone_size: -; cdr3_nt: TGTGCCAGCAGTGAAGGGACAGGGATAGGTCAGCCCCAGCATTTT; cdr3_aa: CASSEGTGIGQPQHF
d_call: -; j_call: TRBJ1-4; v_call: TRBV5-1; cdr3_length: 14; clone_size: -; cdr3_nt: TGCGCCAGCAGCTTTTCCCAGAATAATGAAAAACTGTTTTTT; cdr3_aa: CASSFSQNNEKLFF
d_call: TRBD1; j_call: TRBJ2-7; v_call: TRBV4-3; cdr3_length: 16; clone_size: -; cdr3_nt: TGCGCCAGCAGCCAACCGGACAGGGAGTCTCCCTACGAGCAGTACTTC; cdr3_aa: CASSQPDRESPYEQYF
d_call: -; j_call: TRBJ2-7; v_call: TRBV18; cdr3_length: 14; clone_size: -; cdr3_nt: TGTGCCAGCTCACCATCCGGGTCTCAGACCGAGCAGTACTTC; cdr3_aa: CASSPSGSQTEQYF
d_call: -; j_call: TRBJ2-5; v_call: TRBV11-2; cdr3_length: 16; clone_size: -; cdr3_nt: TGTGCCAGCAGCCCAGATTCCCAGTATCTCCAAGAGACCCAGTACTTC; cdr3_aa: CASSPDSQYLQETQYF
d_call: TRBD1; j_call: TRBJ1-2; v_call: TRBV18; cdr3_length: 13; clone_size: few; cdr3_nt: TGTGCCAGCTCATCGACAGGGGGAGATTTTAACACCTTC; cdr3_aa: CASSSTGGDFNTF
d_call: -; j_call: TRBJ1-5; v_call: TRBV27; cdr3_length: 13; clone_size: -; cdr3_nt: TGTGCCAGCAGTGGGACTGTTGGGCAGCCCCAGCATTTT; cdr3_aa: CASSGTVGQPQHF
d_call: TRBD1; j_call: TRBJ2-7; v_call: TRBV6-5; cdr3_length: 14; clone_size: -; cdr3_nt: TGTGCCAGCCAGGAGAGGGGGCCACCCTACGAGCAGTACTTC; cdr3_aa: CASQERGPPYEQYF
d_call: TRBD2; j_call: TRBJ2-5; v_call: TRBV14; cdr3_length: 16; clone_size: -; cdr3_nt: TGTGCCAGCAGCCAAGCGGGTGGCGGACTAGGGGAGACCCAGTACTTC; cdr3_aa: CASSQAGGGLGETQYF
d_call: -; j_call: TRBJ1-5; v_call: TRBV7-8; cdr3_length: 14; clone_size: -; cdr3_nt: TGTGCCAGCAGTCCGTTCGAGCGCAATCAGCCCCAGCATTTT; cdr3_aa: CASSPFERNQPQHF
d_call: TRBD1; j_call: TRBJ2-7; v_call: TRBV5-1; cdr3_length: 15; clone_size: once; cdr3_nt: TGCGCCAGCAGCTTGTTGGGACAGGGGCACTACGAGCAGTACTTC; cdr3_aa: CASSLLGQGHYEQYF